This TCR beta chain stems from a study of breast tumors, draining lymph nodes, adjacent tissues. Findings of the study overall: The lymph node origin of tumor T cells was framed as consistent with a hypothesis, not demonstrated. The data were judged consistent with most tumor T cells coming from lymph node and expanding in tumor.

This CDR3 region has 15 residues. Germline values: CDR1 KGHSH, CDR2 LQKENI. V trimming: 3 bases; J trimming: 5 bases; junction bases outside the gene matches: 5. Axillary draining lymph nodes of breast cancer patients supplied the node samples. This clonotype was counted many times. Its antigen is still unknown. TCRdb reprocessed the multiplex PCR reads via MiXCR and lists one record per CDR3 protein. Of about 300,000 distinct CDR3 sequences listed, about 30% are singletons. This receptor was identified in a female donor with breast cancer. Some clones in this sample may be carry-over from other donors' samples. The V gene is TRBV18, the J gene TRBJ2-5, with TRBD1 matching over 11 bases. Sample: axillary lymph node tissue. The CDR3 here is CASSPRTGGEETQYF. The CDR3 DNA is TGTGCCAGCTCACCGCGGACAGGGGGCGAGGAGACCCAGTACTTC.